These T cell receptor beta chains were read from a single sample in a study of siplizumab effects on memory and regulatory T cells. Some clones are missing from TCRdb's copy, which holds only in-frame ones; the method was immunoSEQ multiplex PCR. The sample shows roughly 6,900 clones, around 72% of them seen only once. Input material: effector memory CD8+ T cells sorted from blood. The receptor set was obtained from a human donor in good health. CDR3s include the opening cysteine and the closing phenylalanine or tryptophan. D genes are given only for firm matches. The size field is filled for only some rows; it gives once, few, many or a size class.

TRBJ2-7,medium-sized,16,TRBV7-9,-,CASSSLDGSSSYEQYF,TGTGCCAGCAGCTCCCTGGACGGATCGAGCTCCTACGAGCAGTACTTC
TRBJ2-7,-,13,TRBV29-1,-,CSGIWTASYEQYF,TGCAGCGGTATCTGGACGGCCTCCTACGAGCAGTACTTC
TRBJ2-1,-,13,TRBV29-1,TRBD2,CSVDLAGLNEQFF,TGCAGCGTTGATTTAGCGGGCCTCAATGAGCAGTTCTTC
TRBJ2-3,-,14,TRBV2,-,CASTGPLYTDTQYF,TGTGCCAGTACAGGTCCGCTTTACACAGATACGCAGTATTTT
TRBJ1-4,-,14,TRBV30,TRBD1,CACSSGTASEKLFF,TGTGCCTGCAGTTCCGGGACAGCTTCTGAAAAACTGTTTTTT
TRBJ2-7,-,13,TRBV7-3,-,CASSSTLQGEQYF,TGTGCCAGCAGCTCCACCCTACAGGGCGAGCAGTACTTC
TRBJ2-3,-,15,TRBV9,TRBD1,CASSGGQGLLDTQYF,TGTGCCAGCAGCGGCGGACAGGGGCTATTGGATACGCAGTATTTT
TRBJ1-1,-,13,TRBV5-1,-,CASSLSLNTEAFF,TGCGCCAGCAGTCTTAGCCTGAACACTGAAGCTTTCTTT
TRBJ2-1,-,16,TRBV5-1,-,CASSWTVKGSYNEQFF,TGCGCCAGCAGCTGGACGGTCAAGGGCTCCTACAATGAGCAGTTCTTC
TRBJ2-3,-,13,TRBV19,-,CASSWHSTDTQYF,TGTGCCAGTAGTTGGCACTCCACAGATACGCAGTATTTT
TRBJ2-2,-,16,TRBV18,TRBD1,CASSQGQGLSTGELFF,TGTGCCAGCTCACAGGGACAGGGATTGAGTACCGGGGAGCTGTTTTTT
TRBJ1-2,-,15,TRBV7-9,TRBD1,CASSLRDRGNYGYTF,TGTGCCAGCAGCCTCCGGGACAGGGGGAACTATGGCTACACCTTC
TRBJ2-2,-,15,TRBV29-1,-,CSVAQGSIEAGELFF,TGCAGCGTTGCCCAGGGTTCCATTGAGGCCGGGGAGCTGTTTTTT
TRBJ2-7,-,14,TRBV6-6,TRBD2,CASSYSAGEYEQYF,TGTGCCAGCAGTTACTCCGCGGGAGAGTACGAGCAGTACTTC
TRBJ2-1,few,15,TRBV6-4,-,CASSDSSGSYNEQFF,TGTGCCAGCAGTGACTCTAGCGGCTCCTACAATGAGCAGTTCTTC
TRBJ2-1,-,13,TRBV4-2,-,CASSQVQAAEQFF,TGTGCCAGCAGCCAAGTCCAAGCGGCAGAGCAGTTCTTC
TRBJ2-1,-,14,TRBV10-3,-,CANSYSSRGDEQFF,TGTGCCAACAGTTACTCAAGCCGGGGAGATGAGCAGTTCTTC
TRBJ2-1,-,14,TRBV7-3,-,CASSLIGTHNEQFF,TGTGCCAGCAGCTTAATCGGGACCCACAATGAGCAGTTCTTC
TRBJ2-1,-,14,TRBV6-1,-,CASSRGTVRNEQFF,TGTGCCAGCTCTAGAGGTACAGTTCGCAATGAGCAGTTCTTC
TRBJ2-7,once,14,TRBV6-1,TRBD1,CASSETGGTYEQYF,TGTGCCAGCAGTGAAACAGGGGGTACCTACGAGCAGTACTTC
TRBJ1-3,-,16,TRBV28,-,CASSSLLMTPGNTIYF,TGTGCCAGCAGTTCTCTACTAATGACACCCGGAAACACCATATATTTT
TRBJ2-1,-,15,TRBV11-2,TRBD2,CASSLVAGGRDEQFF,TGTGCCAGCAGCTTAGTGGCGGGAGGGCGCGATGAGCAGTTCTTC
TRBJ2-3,few,18,TRBV25-1,TRBD2,CASKAPFGAGEDTDTQYF,TGTGCCAGCAAGGCCCCGTTTGGGGCGGGAGAGGACACAGATACGCAGTATTTT
TRBJ2-6,-,15,TRBV6-1,TRBD1,CASSEEGAGANVLTF,TGTGCCAGCAGTGAAGAGGGGGCGGGGGCCAACGTCCTGACTTTC
TRBJ1-1,-,13,TRBV10-2,TRBD1,CASRQGAGTEAFF,TGCGCCAGCAGGCAGGGGGCGGGAACTGAAGCTTTCTTT
TRBJ2-3,-,15,TRBV6-4,TRBD2,CASSEGTSGTDTQYF,TGTGCCAGCAGTGAGGGGACTAGCGGCACAGATACGCAGTATTTT
TRBJ2-7,-,13,TRBV7-2,TRBD2,CASRPSGSYEQYF,TGTGCCAGCAGACCTAGCGGCTCCTACGAGCAGTACTTC
TRBJ2-1,-,12,TRBV19,TRBD1,CASSQGANEQFF,TGTGCCAGTAGTCAGGGGGCGAATGAGCAGTTCTTC
TRBJ2-7,-,12,TRBV7-9,-,CASSWDTYEQYF,TGTGCCAGCAGCTGGGACACCTACGAGCAGTACTTC
TRBJ2-3,once,16,TRBV7-3,TRBD2,CASSLGLAGGTDTQYF,TGTGCCAGCAGCTTAGGCCTAGCGGGCGGCACAGATACGCAGTATTTT
TRBJ2-1,once,18,TRBV18,TRBD2,CASSPILYSGSSYNEQFF,TGTGCCAGCTCACCGATACTTTATAGCGGGAGCTCCTACAATGAGCAGTTCTTC
TRBJ1-1,-,15,TRBV6-1,-,CASSVNRAPVTEAFF,TGTGCCAGCAGTGTGAACAGGGCCCCGGTCACTGAAGCTTTCTTT
TRBJ2-6,-,15,TRBV9,-,CASRDGISGANVLTF,TGTGCCAGCAGGGACGGAATCTCTGGGGCCAACGTCCTGACTTTC
TRBJ2-1,-,14,TRBV5-8,TRBD2,CASRHSGGSIGQFF,TGTGCCAGCAGACACTCTGGCGGGAGTATAGGGCAGTTCTTC
TRBJ2-1,-,15,TRBV19,TRBD1,CASSIRTGGYNEQFF,TGTGCCAGTAGTATCCGGACAGGCGGCTACAATGAGCAGTTCTTC
TRBJ1-1,medium-sized,15,TRBV7-8,TRBD1,CASSLAGGTAREAFF,TGTGCCAGCAGCTTAGCGGGAGGGACAGCCAGAGAAGCTTTCTTT
TRBJ2-2,-,14,TRBV11-1,-,CASSLVRGSGELFF,TGTGCCAGCAGCTTAGTGCGGGGCTCAGGGGAGCTGTTTTTT
TRBJ2-7,-,14,TRBV6-1,-,CASTEYPGASEQYF,TGTGCCAGCACTGAATACCCAGGGGCAAGCGAGCAGTACTTC